This T cell receptor (beta chain) comes out of a study of OX40 agonist ivuxolimab in advanced cancers. Study overall: Patients were approximately 80% male with ages roughly 23 to 79, mean 60.

Per germline, CDR1 MNHEY and CDR2 SMNVEV (reference sequence). Trimming took 7 bases from V and 2 from J; bases not matched to a gene: 2. This CDR3 is built from 12 residues. Clones were read by immunoSEQ multiplex PCR, and TCRdb kept only the in-frame ones, dropping some. The data hold around 60,000 clones, with 89% observed a single time. This specimen consisted of CD4+ or CD8+ T cells sorted from blood, obtained in a trial of the OX40 agonist ivuxolimab. The V and J genes are TRBV27 and TRBJ2-7; 7 bases match TRBD2. The TCR originated in an adult with an advanced solid tumor such as melanoma, head and neck, liver or kidney cancer. Here the CDR3 DNA reads TGTGCCAGCATGGGGACTACCTACGAGCAGTACTTC. As protein: CASMGTTYEQYF.